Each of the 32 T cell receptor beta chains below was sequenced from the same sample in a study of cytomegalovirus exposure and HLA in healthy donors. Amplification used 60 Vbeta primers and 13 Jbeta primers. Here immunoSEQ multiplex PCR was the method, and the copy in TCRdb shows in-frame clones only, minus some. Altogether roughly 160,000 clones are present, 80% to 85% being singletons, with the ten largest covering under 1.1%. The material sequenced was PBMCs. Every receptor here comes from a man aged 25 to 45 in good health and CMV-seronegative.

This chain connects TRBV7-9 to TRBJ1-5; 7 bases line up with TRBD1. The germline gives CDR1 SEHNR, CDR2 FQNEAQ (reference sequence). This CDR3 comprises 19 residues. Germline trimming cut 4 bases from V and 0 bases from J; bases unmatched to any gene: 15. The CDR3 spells CASSSAQGRGSFSNQPQHF. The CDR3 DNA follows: TGTGCCAGCAGCTCAGCACAGGGGCGGGGAAGCTTTAGCAATCAGCCCCAGCATTTT.

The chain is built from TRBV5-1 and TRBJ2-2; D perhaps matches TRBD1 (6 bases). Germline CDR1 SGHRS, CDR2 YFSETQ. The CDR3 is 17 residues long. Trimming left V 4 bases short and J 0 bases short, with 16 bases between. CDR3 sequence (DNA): TGCGCCAGCAGCCCAGGCTGGGGGCCCACGAACACCGGGGAGCTGTTTTTT. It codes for CASSPGWGPTNTGELFF.

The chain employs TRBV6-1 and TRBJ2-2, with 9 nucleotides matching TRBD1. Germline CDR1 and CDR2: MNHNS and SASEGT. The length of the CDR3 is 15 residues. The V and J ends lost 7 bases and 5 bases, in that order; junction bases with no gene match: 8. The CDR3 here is CASKLQGAPTGELFF. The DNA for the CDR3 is TGTGCCAGCAAACTACAGGGGGCGCCGACCGGGGAGCTGTTTTTT.

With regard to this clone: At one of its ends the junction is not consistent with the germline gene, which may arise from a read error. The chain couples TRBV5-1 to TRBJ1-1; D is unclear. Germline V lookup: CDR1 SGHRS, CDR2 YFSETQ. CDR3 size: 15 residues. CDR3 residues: CASSLVRNMNTEAFF. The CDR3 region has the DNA TGCGCCAGCAGCTTGGTCCGGAACATGAACACTGAAGCGTTCTTT.

The CDR3 DNA reads TGCGCCAGCAGCTTGGTCGGGGAAGACAATGAGCAGTTCTTC. It yields the protein CASSLVGEDNEQFF. V usage is TRBV4-1 and J usage is TRBJ2-1, with D perhaps TRBD2 (5 bases). From germline, CDR1 is MGHRA and CDR2 YSYEKL. V shed 5 bases and J shed 5 bases, with 13 bases lying between them. CDR3 size: 14 residues.

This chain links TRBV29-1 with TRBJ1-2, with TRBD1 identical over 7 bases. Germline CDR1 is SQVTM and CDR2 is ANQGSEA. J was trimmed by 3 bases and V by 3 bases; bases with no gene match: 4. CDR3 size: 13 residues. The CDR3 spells CSVDNRGHYGYTF. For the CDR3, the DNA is TGCAGCGTTGATAACAGGGGTCACTATGGCTACACCTTC. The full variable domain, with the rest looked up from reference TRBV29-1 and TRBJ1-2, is SAVISQKPSRDICQRGTSLTIQCQVDSQVTMMFWYRQQPGQSLTLIATANQGSEATYESGFVIDKFPISRPNLTFSTLTVSNMSPEDSSIYLCSVDNRGHYGYTFGSGTRLTVV.

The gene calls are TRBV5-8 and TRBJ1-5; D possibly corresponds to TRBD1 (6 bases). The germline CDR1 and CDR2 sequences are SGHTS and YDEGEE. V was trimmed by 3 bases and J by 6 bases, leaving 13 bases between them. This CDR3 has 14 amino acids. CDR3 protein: CASSWDQGLQPQHF. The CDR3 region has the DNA TGTGCCAGCAGCTGGGACCAGGGGCTTCAGCCCCAGCATTTT. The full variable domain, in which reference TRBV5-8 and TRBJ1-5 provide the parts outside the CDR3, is EAGVTQSPTHLIKTRGQQATLRCSPISGHTSVYWYQQALGLGLQFLLWYDEGEERNRGNFPPRFSGRQFPNYSSELNVNALELEDSALYLCASSWDQGLQPQHFGDGTRLSIL.

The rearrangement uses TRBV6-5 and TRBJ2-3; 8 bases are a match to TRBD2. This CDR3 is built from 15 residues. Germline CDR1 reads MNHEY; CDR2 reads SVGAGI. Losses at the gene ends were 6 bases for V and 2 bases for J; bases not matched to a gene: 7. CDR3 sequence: CASSLLAEATDTQYF. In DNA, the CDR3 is TGTGCCAGCAGCTTACTAGCGGAGGCCACAGATACGCAGTATTTT.

CDR3 sequence reads: CASKADNSAWEPQHF. The CDR3 nucleotides read TGTGCCAGCAAGGCGGACAACTCTGCATGGGAGCCCCAGCATTTT. The chain links TRBV6-1 to TRBJ1-5, with D maybe TRBD1 (5 bases). V lost 7 bases and J lost 8, with 21 bases in between. From germline, CDR1 is MNHNS and CDR2 SASEGT. This CDR3 is 15 amino acids long.

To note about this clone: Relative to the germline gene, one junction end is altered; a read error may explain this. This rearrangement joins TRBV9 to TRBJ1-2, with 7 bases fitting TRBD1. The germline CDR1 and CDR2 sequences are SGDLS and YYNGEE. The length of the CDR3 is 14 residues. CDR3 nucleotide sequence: TGTGCCAGCAGCCTTCGGGACAGAACCTATAGCTACACCTTC. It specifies CASSLRDRTYSYTF.

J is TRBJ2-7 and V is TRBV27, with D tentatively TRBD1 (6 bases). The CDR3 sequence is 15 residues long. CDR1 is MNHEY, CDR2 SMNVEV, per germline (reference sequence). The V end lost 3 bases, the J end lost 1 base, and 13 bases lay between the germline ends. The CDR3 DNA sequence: TGTGCCAGCAGTTTCGGACAGATTTCATCCTACGAGCAGTACTTC. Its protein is CASSFGQISSYEQYF.

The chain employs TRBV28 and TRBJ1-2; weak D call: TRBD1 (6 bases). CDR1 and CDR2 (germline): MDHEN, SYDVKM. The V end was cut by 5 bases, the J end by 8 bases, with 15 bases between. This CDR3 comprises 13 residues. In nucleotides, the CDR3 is TGTGCCAGCAGTCCATCGACAGGTGGGGGCTACACCTTC. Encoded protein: CASSPSTGGGYTF.

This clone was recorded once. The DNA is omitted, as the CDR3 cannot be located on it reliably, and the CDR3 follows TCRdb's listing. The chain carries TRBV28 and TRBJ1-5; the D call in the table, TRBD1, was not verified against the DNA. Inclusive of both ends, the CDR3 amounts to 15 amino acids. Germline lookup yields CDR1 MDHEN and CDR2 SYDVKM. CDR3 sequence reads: CASSFLAGGNQPQHF.

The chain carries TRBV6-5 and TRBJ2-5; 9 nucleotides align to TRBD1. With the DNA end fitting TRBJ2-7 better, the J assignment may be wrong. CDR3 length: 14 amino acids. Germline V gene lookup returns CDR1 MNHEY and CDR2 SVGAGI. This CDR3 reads CASSRQGETYEQYF. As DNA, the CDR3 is TGTGCCAGCAGTAGACAGGGGGAAACCTACGAGCAGTACTTC.

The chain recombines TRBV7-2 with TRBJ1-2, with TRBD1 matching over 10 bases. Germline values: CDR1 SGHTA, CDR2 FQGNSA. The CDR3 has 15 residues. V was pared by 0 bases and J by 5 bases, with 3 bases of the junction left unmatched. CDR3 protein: CASSLAPGQGYGYTF. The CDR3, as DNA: TGTGCCAGCAGCTTAGCGCCGGGACAGGGGTATGGCTACACCTTC.

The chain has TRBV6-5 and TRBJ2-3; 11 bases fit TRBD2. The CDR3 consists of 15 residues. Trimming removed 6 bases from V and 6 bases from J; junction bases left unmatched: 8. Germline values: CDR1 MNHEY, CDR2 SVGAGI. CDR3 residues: CASRGGSSGRDTQYF. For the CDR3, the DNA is TGTGCCAGCAGGGGGGGCTCTAGCGGGAGGGATACGCAGTATTTT.

The CDR3 is CASSYSASGTEAFF. As DNA, the CDR3 is TGTGCCAGCAGTTACTCAGCGTCTGGCACTGAAGCTTTCTTT. The chain employs TRBV6-5 and TRBJ1-1; D gene unclear. V dropped 0 bases and J dropped 4 bases, with 9 bases sitting between them. The CDR3 spans 14 residues. Germline CDR1 and CDR2: MNHEY and SVGAGI.

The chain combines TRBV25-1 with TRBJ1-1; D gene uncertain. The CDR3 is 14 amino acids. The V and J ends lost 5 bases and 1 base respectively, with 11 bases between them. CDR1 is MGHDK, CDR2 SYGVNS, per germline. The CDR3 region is CASSWGGRNTEAFF. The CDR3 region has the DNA TGTGCCAGCAGTTGGGGAGGAAGGAACACTGAAGCTTTCTTT.

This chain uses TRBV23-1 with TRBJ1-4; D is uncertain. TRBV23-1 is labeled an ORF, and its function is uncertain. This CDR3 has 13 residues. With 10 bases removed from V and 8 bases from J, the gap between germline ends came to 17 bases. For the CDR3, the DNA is TGCGCCACCCGCCCGGGGTCGAGCGAAAAACTGTTTTTT. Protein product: CATRPGSSEKLFF.

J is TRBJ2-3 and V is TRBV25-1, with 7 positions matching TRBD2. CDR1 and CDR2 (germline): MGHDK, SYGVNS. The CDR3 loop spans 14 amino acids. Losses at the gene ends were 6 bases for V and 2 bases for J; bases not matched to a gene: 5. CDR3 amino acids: CASSPSGNTDTQYF. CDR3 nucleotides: TGTGCCAGCAGCCCTAGCGGAAACACAGATACGCAGTATTTT.

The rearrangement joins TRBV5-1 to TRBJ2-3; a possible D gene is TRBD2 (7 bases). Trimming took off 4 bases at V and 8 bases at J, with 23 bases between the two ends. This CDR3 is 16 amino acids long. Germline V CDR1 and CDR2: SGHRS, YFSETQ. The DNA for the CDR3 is TGCGCCAGCAGCCAAACGGGGGGCCGGGGAGCTAGTACGCAGTATTTT. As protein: CASSQTGGRGASTQYF. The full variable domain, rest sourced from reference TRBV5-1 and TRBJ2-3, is KAGVTQTPRYLIKTRGQQVTLSCSPISGHRSVSWYQQTPGQGLQFLFEYFSETQRNKGNFPGRFSGRQFSNSRSEMNVSTLELGDSALYLCASSQTGGRGASTQYFGPGTRLTVL.

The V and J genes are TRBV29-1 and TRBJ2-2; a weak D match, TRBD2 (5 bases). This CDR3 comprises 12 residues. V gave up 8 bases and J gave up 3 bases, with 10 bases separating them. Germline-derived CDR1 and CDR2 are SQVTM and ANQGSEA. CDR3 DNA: TGCAGCCAGCGGACTCACACCGGGGAGCTGTTTTTT. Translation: CSQRTHTGELFF.

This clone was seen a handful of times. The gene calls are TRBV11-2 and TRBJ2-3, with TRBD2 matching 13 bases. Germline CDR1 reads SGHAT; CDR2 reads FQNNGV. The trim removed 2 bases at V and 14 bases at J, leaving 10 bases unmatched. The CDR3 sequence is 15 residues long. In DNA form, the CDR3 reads TGTGCCAGCAGCTTAAGTCGGACTAGCGGGGGCGGAAGGTATTTT. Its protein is CASSLSRTSGGGRYF.

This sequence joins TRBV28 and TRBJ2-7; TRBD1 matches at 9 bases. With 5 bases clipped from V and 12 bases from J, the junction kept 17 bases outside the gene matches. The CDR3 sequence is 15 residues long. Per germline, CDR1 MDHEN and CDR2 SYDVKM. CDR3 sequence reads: CASSPHLGQGATPYF. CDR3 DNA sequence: TGTGCCAGCAGTCCGCACCTGGGACAGGGTGCCACGCCGTACTTC.

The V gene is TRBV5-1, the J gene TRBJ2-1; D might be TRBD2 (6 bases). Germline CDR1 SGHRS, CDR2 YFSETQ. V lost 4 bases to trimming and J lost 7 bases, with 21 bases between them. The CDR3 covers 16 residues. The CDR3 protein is CASSTVGGPSGNEQFF. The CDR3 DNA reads TGCGCCAGCAGCACCGTGGGAGGACCCTCGGGGAATGAGCAGTTCTTC. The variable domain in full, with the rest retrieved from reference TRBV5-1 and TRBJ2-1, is KAGVTQTPRYLIKTRGQQVTLSCSPISGHRSVSWYQQTPGQGLQFLFEYFSETQRNKGNFPGRFSGRQFSNSRSEMNVSTLELGDSALYLCASSTVGGPSGNEQFFGPGTRLTVL.

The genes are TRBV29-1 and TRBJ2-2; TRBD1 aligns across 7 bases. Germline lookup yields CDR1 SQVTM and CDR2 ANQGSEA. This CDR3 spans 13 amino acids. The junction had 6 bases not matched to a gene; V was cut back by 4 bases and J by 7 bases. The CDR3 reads CSVVTGVVGELFF. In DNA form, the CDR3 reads TGCAGCGTTGTCACAGGGGTGGTCGGGGAGCTGTTTTTT.

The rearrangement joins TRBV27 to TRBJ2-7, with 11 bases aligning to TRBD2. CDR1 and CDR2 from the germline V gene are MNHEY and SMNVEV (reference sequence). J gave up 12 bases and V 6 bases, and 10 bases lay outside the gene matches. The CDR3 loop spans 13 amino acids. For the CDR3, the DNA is TGTGCCAGCAGCCTGACTAGCGGGATTCGGCCGTACTTC. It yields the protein CASSLTSGIRPYF.

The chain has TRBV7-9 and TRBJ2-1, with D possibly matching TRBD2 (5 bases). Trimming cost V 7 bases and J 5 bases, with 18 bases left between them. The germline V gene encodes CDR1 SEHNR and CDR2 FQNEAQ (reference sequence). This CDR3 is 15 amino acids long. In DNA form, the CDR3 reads TGTGCCAGCACCAACATATCCCCACTAGACAATGAGCAGTTCTTC. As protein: CASTNISPLDNEQFF.

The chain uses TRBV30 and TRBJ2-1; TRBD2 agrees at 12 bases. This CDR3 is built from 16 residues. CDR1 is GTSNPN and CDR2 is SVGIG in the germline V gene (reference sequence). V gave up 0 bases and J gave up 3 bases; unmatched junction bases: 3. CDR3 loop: CAWSVRGLAGYNEQFF. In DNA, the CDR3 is TGTGCCTGGAGTGTTAGGGGACTAGCGGGCTACAATGAGCAGTTCTTC.

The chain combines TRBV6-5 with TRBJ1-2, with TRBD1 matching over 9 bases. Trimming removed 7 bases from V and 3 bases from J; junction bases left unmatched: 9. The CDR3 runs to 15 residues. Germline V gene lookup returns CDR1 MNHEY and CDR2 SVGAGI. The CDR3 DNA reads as TGTGCCAGCACCACGGGACAGGGAAGTCACTATGGCTACACCTTC. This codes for CASTTGQGSHYGYTF.

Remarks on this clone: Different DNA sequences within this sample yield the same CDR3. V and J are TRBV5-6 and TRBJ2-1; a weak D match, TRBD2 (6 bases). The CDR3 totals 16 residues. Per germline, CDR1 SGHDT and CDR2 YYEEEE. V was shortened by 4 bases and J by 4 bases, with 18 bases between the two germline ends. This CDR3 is CASSLTGANLYNEQFF. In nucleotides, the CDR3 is TGTGCCAGCAGCCTGACGGGAGCCAACCTTTACAATGAGCAGTTCTTC.

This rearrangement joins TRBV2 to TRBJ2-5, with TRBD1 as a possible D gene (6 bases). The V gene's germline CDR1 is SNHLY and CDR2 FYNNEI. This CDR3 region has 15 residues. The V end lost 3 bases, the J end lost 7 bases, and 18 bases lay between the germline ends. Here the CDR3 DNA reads TGTGCCAGCAGTGAGCTGCAGGGGTCCCTCGGGACCCAGTACTTC. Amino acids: CASSELQGSLGTQYF.